This is a list of T cell receptor beta chains from one sample in a study of patients and donors after allogeneic stem cell transplantation. TCRdb reprocessed the RT-PCR reads via MiXCR and lists one record per CDR3 protein. In the table there are about 100,000 distinct CDR3 sequences, 35% to 45% of which are singletons. The sequencing input was blood, either unsorted or a sorted T cell fraction (not recorded which). All receptors derive from a human donor who was either an allogeneic HSCT recipient or a stem cell or donor lymphocyte infusion donor (not recorded which). It is not recorded whose cells these are; they may come from a transplant donor. CDR3s leave out the opening cysteine and the closing phenylalanine or tryptophan. Size values are once, few and many counts, or a class for expanded clones, and some rows have none.

size	J	V	CDR3
few	TRBJ1-3	TRBV12-3/TRBV12-4	ASSRTGSFGNTIY
NA	TRBJ2-7	TRBV24-1	ATSSSGGYEQY
NA	TRBJ2-3	TRBV10-3	AIKTGTITDTQY
few	TRBJ2-1	TRBV12-3/TRBV12-4	ASSLRGHYNEQF
NA	TRBJ1-1	TRBV7-9	ASSPRGRQGNTEAF
few	TRBJ2-5	TRBV7-2	ASSFSGRGETQY
few	TRBJ1-1	TRBV18	ASSPDRVTEAF
NA	TRBJ2-3	TRBV6-1	ASSVLPGQGLTDTQY
NA	TRBJ2-1	TRBV6-2/TRBV6-3	ASSYSGRAYYNEQF
NA	TRBJ2-3	TRBV7-2	ASSFGTTDTQY
NA	TRBJ2-5	TRBV28	ASTQGLQETQY
few	TRBJ2-1	TRBV4-2	ASSPFRDNNEQF
few	TRBJ2-1	TRBV7-6	ASSRTSFSYNEQF
once	TRBJ2-1	TRBV7-2	ASSSEGVSYNEQF
few	TRBJ2-1	TRBV27	ASTPLAGSAEQF
NA	TRBJ2-3	TRBV7-8	ASSSTSASTDTQY
few	TRBJ1-2	TRBV6-5	ASSYSNRGARGGYT
NA	TRBJ2-1	TRBV11-2	ASSSVRLAYEQF
NA	TRBJ1-5	TRBV6-6	ASSYGGQDQPQH
NA	TRBJ1-5	TRBV7-8	ASSAFIGGSNQPQH
NA	TRBJ1-5	TRBV28	ASSGDISNQPQH
few	TRBJ1-4	TRBV13	ASSSRDSTPTNEKLF
NA	TRBJ2-1	TRBV9	ASSPSRGGGSYNEQF
few	TRBJ1-5	TRBV7-2	ASSLARQGQQPQH
NA	TRBJ2-1	TRBV7-2	ASSLIRTSGRGNEQF
NA	TRBJ2-5	TRBV7-2	ASSFRQQETQY
NA	TRBJ2-6	TRBV5-1	ASSLTVTGFGANVLT
many	TRBJ1-1	TRBV7-2	ASSPTPFYTEAF
NA	TRBJ2-1	TRBV29-1	SVEKSSGSISEQF
NA	TRBJ1-4	TRBV6-5	ASSYRDRGRGEKLF
NA	TRBJ1-1	TRBV4-3	ASSQSGGNTEAF
NA	TRBJ1-4	TRBV7-9	ASSLGKWDEKLF
many	TRBJ1-2	TRBV29-1	SVERQRNFYGYT
NA	TRBJ2-7	TRBV5-5	ASSHNRGLYEQY
NA	TRBJ1-2	TRBV7-2	ASSRIFGEILNGYT
few	TRBJ1-1	TRBV6-6	ASSTRWMNTEAF
NA	TRBJ1-6	TRBV12-3/TRBV12-4	ASSLGTGGRPPLH
NA	TRBJ2-3	TRBV7-9	ASSPRGDTQY
NA	TRBJ2-7	TRBV30	ARGDSRVEQY
once	TRBJ2-1	TRBV28	ASSLVAGGGNEQF
NA	TRBJ2-5	TRBV4-2	ASSQGRSQETQY
NA	TRBJ1-1	TRBV3-1	ASSPTENTEAF
NA	TRBJ1-1	TRBV13	ASSATRGKSF
NA	TRBJ2-7	TRBV5-4	ASSRDGYYEQY
NA	TRBJ1-4	TRBV7-2	ASSSGREKLF
NA	TRBJ2-3	TRBV5-1	ASSFEGDTQY
NA	TRBJ1-5	TRBV4-3	ASSQDLENQPQH
NA	TRBJ2-1	TRBV7-2	ASSLDRKSNEQF
few	TRBJ1-2	TRBV10-3	AISEKGQGGYGYT
few	TRBJ1-4	TRBV27	ASSLSAVPTNEKLF
medium-sized	TRBJ2-3	TRBV12-3/TRBV12-4	ASSQLAGWSDTQY
few	TRBJ1-5	TRBV20-1	SAAGGRNQPQH
NA	TRBJ1-1	TRBV20-1	SASQAEGIPEAF
few	TRBJ1-1	TRBV29-1	SVRQGGDTEAF